This TCR beta chain comes out of a study of PD-1 blockade in classical Hodgkin lymphoma (dated by TCRdb to the early 2020s). Some background on the complete study: Nivolumab dosing was 3 mg/kg intravenously every 2 weeks, continuing until either disease progression or unacceptable toxicity. The study used TCR beta sequencing and CyTOF to define a peripheral blood immune signature of response to PD-1 blockade in classical Hodgkin lymphoma.

What the study reported, not specific to this receptor: Trial patients achieving complete response had baseline diversity similar to newly diagnosed patients, whereas partial responders and progressors had significantly lower diversity. The study covered only a single clinical trial cohort, and the causes of the repertoire differences, possibly disease activity or prior therapy, were still not defined. By C4D1, a significant rise was seen in CD4+ TCR diversity but not in CD8+ TCR diversity (p=0.0027 vs p=0.16), and the rise was most apparent among complete responders (p=0.02). Patients starting nivolumab less than 1 year after ASCT had lower diversity and were excluded from later analyses to avoid confounding by immune reconstitution. Baseline TCR diversity was reported to be lower in newly diagnosed patients than in healthy donors and to be lower still in relapsed/refractory patients.

Note on this clone: Its antigen is not yet known. The record has no base qualities; no much larger clone is one base away.

The sample's time point label is to be understood as: cycle 4 day 1 (C4D1), after six to seven weeks of nivolumab. Every trial patient had relapsed following autologous stem cell transplantation, and prior brentuximab vedotin exposure was what differed among cohorts A, B and C. A Miltenyi CD4+ T cell isolation kit was used for magnetic negative selection to purify CD4+ T cells from thawed PBMCs. The trial cohort included 50 or so patients with relapsed/refractory classical Hodgkin lymphoma, and each patient had a best overall response of complete response, partial response or progressive disease. Single-agent nivolumab was administered to trial patients in the multi-cohort phase II CheckMate 205 trial. An independent review committee assessed best overall response using the 2007 International Working Group response criteria. Trial PBMCs were collected immediately before nivolumab initiation (C1D1) and during therapy at cycle 2 day 1 and cycle 4 day 1. Peripheral blood was collected in 8 mL Vacutainer Cell Preparation Tubes, from which PBMCs were isolated by centrifugation and then cryopreserved. Purified CD4+ and CD8+ fractions were prepared only for cases in which an additional PBMC sample was available. Magnetically labelled cells were depleted on LS columns in a quadroMACS separator, and the flow-through was collected as the purified fraction.

V ends up 2 bases short and J 8 bases short, with an unmatched junction base count of 5. The CDR3 measures 14 amino acids from cysteine to phenylalanine. The DNA shown is the 42-base CDR3, in frame from base 1. Reading the germline V gene (reference sequence) gives CDR1 SGHNT and CDR2 YYREEE. Genomic DNA was isolated using the Qiagen DNeasy kit from unsorted PBMCs as well as from negatively selected CD4+ and CD8+ fractions. Using primers that anneal to V and J segments, immunoSEQ multiplex PCR amplified the TCR beta CDR3 regions. A synthetic immune receptor repertoire was used to minimize amplification bias, and any remaining bias was removed computationally after sequencing. Regarding the original processing steps: Repertoire diversity was quantified as the Shannon entropy index using custom Python scripts. Unsorted, CD4+ and CD8+ repertoires were analyzed separately, except for combined analyses in which CD4+ and CD8+ sequences were merged in silico. A clone was considered expanded if an increase in frequency of at least 2-fold after treatment relative to C1D1 was found, and a pseudocount of 0.5 was applied to clones undetected at baseline. Clones with 0 or 1 copy at C1D1 were defined as singleton clones, while clones with 2 or more copies were defined as non-singleton clones. Clones expanded in unsorted samples were labelled as CD4+, CD8+ or unknown by matching protein sequences in sorted samples from the same patient. Wilcoxon tests were applied to paired samples to test diversity changes from C1D1 to C4D1. The table was pulled from immuneACCESS by TCRdb, which kept in-frame rearrangements only. Such tables lose some clones; where checked, under half of the loss comes from unresolved V genes, and the rest has no known cause. V, J and clone size were drawn from that table, and D and trimming were deduced from the DNA. This sample has 32,000 or so clones in its table, and around 83% of those were observed once. The ten largest clones represent 0.4% to 0.45% of the sample.

Sequenced material: CD4+ T cells from blood, taken before the fourth cycle of nivolumab. Recombination linked TRBV5-4 to TRBJ2-4, with TRBD1 matching 9 junction bases. This TCR came from a human donor with classical Hodgkin lymphoma. The nucleotide sequence is given as TGTGCCAGCAGCTTCTGGGACAGGGTAGACATTCAGTACTTC. This is translated as CASSFWDRVDIQYF.